This T cell receptor (beta chain) was observed in a study of T-cell reconstitution after alpha-beta-depleted transplantation in children. The TCRbeta library was prepared with unique molecular identifiers. TCRdb redid the calling of the PCR reads with MiXCR, one entry per CDR3 protein. The sample carries approximately 1,000,000 distinct CDR3 sequences, roughly 31% recorded once. This clonotype has more than one count but fewer than ten. A junction end diverges from the germline sequence, so it may reflect a read error. The CDR3 covers 12 residues. The germline V gene encodes CDR1 SQVTM and CDR2 ANQGSEA.

Material: PBMCs, mostly from graft donor cells, obtained 360 days after TCRalphabeta/CD19-depleted stem cell transplant. The chain carries TRBV29-1 and TRBJ2-5; D remains ambiguous. The origin of this receptor is a boy in the first two years of life who had a stem cell transplant for SCID, so the T cells may come from the graft donor. The CDR3 bases are TGCAGCGTTCAAGACCAAAAAGAGACCCAGTACTTC. Translating it yields CSVQDQKETQYF. The full variable domain, rest sourced from reference TRBV29-1 and TRBJ2-5, is SAVISQKPSRDICQRGTSLTIQCQVDSQVTMMFWYRQQPGQSLTLIATANQGSEATYESGFVIDKFPISRPNLTFSTLTVSNMSPEDSSIYLCSVQDQKETQYFGPGTRLLVL.